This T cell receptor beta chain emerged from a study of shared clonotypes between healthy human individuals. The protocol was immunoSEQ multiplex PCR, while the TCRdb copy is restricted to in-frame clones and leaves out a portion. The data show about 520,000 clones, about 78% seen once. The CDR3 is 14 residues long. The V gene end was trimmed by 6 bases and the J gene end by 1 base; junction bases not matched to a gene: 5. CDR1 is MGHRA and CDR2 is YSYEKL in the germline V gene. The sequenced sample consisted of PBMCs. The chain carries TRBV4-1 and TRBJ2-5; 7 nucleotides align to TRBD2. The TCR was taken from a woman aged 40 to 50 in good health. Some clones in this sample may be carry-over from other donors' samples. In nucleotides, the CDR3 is TGCGCCAGCAGTCCCCCTAGCGGCCAAGAGACCCAGTACTTC. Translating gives CASSPPSGQETQYF.